One sample yielded the 23 T cell receptor beta chains listed below, sequenced in a study of T-cell reconstitution after alpha-beta-depleted transplantation in children. Using unique molecular identifiers, the investigators prepared the TCRbeta library. One entry per CDR3 protein, called by TCRdb with MiXCR from the PCR reads. The table has under 400,000 distinct CDR3 sequences, roughly 25% seen once; the top ten hold 11%. The material sequenced was PBMCs, mostly from graft donor cells, taken 180 days after TCRalphabeta/CD19-depleted stem cell transplant. The receptors derive from a male patient younger than 18 who had a stem cell transplant for acute lymphoblastic leukemia, so the T cells may come from the graft donor.

CDR3 amino acids: CASAEGRGMTSSYNSPLHF. CDR3 bases: TGTGCCAGCGCCGAGGGTCGGGGAATGACAAGCTCCTATAATTCACCCCTCCACTTT. This sequence joins TRBV9 and TRBJ1-6; D uncertain. Germline V gene data show CDR1 as SGDLS and CDR2 as YYNGEE. The CDR3 runs 19 residues. Trimming took off 7 bases at V and 0 bases at J, with 23 bases between the two ends.

This clonotype has a handful of counts. In DNA, the CDR3 is TGCAGTGCTAGAGATGGGAGTATACCCTACGAGCAGTACTTC. It yields the protein CSARDGSIPYEQYF. V is TRBV20-1 and J is TRBJ2-7, with a possible D match to TRBD2 (5 bases). This CDR3 is 14 amino acids long. Trimming took 0 bases from V and 2 from J, leaving 11 bases between them. CDR1 and CDR2 (germline): DFQATT, SNEGSKA (reference sequence).

This chain uses TRBV4-2 with TRBJ2-7; 12 nucleotides line up with TRBD2. CDR3 length: 16 residues. V gave up 3 bases and J gave up 6 bases; unmatched junction bases: 9. Per the germline V gene, CDR1 is LGHNA and CDR2 is YNFKEQ. The CDR3 protein is CASSQSGLAGQSEQYF. The CDR3 bases are TGTGCCAGCAGCCAGAGTGGACTAGCGGGACAAAGCGAGCAGTACTTC.

This clonotype appeared a few times. The V gene is TRBV12-3 or TRBV12-4, the J gene TRBJ2-1; 7 positions match TRBD1. The CDR3 loop spans 16 amino acids. Losses at the gene ends were 7 bases for V and 3 bases for J; bases not matched to a gene: 12. The CDR3 spells CASKSQQGTHYNEQFF. CDR3 coding DNA: TGTGCCAGCAAGTCCCAACAGGGGACCCACTACAATGAGCAGTTCTTC.

This clonotype occurred a few times. This rearrangement joins TRBV5-5 to TRBJ2-7; the D gene is possibly TRBD1 (6 bases). Trimming left V 0 bases short and J 3 bases short, with 16 bases between. The CDR3 consists of 16 residues. The germline gives CDR1 SGHKS, CDR2 YYEKEE (reference sequence). The DNA for the CDR3 is TGTGCCAGCAGCTTGGCCGGGACACCGCTGGGCTACGAGCAGTACTTC. Its protein product is CASSLAGTPLGYEQYF.

The chain employs TRBV20-1 and TRBJ1-5; 8 bases match TRBD1. The CDR3 extends over 16 amino acids. CDR1 and CDR2 (germline): DFQATT, SNEGSKA (reference sequence). Trimming cost V 6 bases and J 5 bases; bases outside gene matches: 15. The CDR3 nucleotides read TGCAGTGCCCCCACCCCCAGGACAGGGAGGTATCAGCCCCAGCATTTT. Encoded protein: CSAPTPRTGRYQPQHF.

This clonotype was seen more than once but under ten times. V gene TRBV6-1 combines with J gene TRBJ1-2; 8 bases match TRBD1. The germline CDR1 and CDR2 sequences are MNHNS and SASEGT. V was clipped by 6 bases and J by 5 bases; unmatched bases: 8. The CDR3 spans 14 residues. In DNA, the CDR3 is TGTGCCAGCAGGCGACAGGGGAGGACGTATGGCTACACCTTC. It yields the protein CASRRQGRTYGYTF.

This clonotype has more than one count but fewer than ten. V and J are TRBV4-2 and TRBJ1-1; 7 bases agree with TRBD1. This CDR3 spans 14 amino acids. V shed 2 bases and J 6 bases; nucleotides not matched to a gene: 6. Germline V CDR1 and CDR2: LGHNA, YNFKEQ. The CDR3 DNA reads as TGTGCCAGCAGCCAACAGACAGGGTTTCCTGAAGCTTTCTTT. As protein: CASSQQTGFPEAFF.

The chain couples TRBV5-1 to TRBJ1-2, with a weak D call TRBD1 (5 bases). From germline, CDR1 is SGHRS and CDR2 YFSETQ. Trimming took off 5 bases at V and 3 bases at J, with 8 bases between the two ends. The CDR3 is 12 residues long. The CDR3 loop is CASSWGDYGYTF. CDR3 coding DNA: TGCGCCAGCAGTTGGGGGGACTATGGCTACACCTTC.

This clonotype was seen a handful of times. The rearrangement uses TRBV20-1 and TRBJ1-2; D is undetermined. Germline-derived CDR1 and CDR2 are DFQATT and SNEGSKA (reference sequence). This CDR3 contains 11 residues. Trimming stripped 5 bases from V and 3 bases from J, with 7 bases between. The CDR3 coding sequence is TGCAGTGCTCCAGCATACTATGGCTACACCTTC. Protein: CSAPAYYGYTF.

The chain uses TRBV4-1 and TRBJ2-1; D is perhaps TRBD2 (6 bases). The V gene's germline CDR1 is MGHRA and CDR2 YSYEKL. The V and J ends lost 0 bases and 6 bases respectively, with 21 bases between them. The CDR3 has 18 residues. As DNA, the CDR3 is TGCGCCAGCAGCCAAGAAAAGTCACTAAGCGTGGGAGGCAATGAGCAGTTCTTC. It yields the protein CASSQEKSLSVGGNEQFF.

The chain uses TRBV20-1 and TRBJ2-5, with 8 bases fitting TRBD2. Germline V gene lookup returns CDR1 DFQATT and CDR2 SNEGSKA (reference sequence). This CDR3 region has 13 residues. With V trimmed by 1 base and J by 5 bases, 3 bases remained unmatched. The chain's CDR3 is CSARGLAWETQYF. The CDR3 DNA sequence: TGCAGTGCTAGAGGACTAGCGTGGGAGACCCAGTACTTC.

This clonotype appeared many times. The rearrangement uses TRBV28 and TRBJ2-5; D is ambiguous. Trimming removed 3 bases from V and 1 base from J, with 12 bases in between. Germline V gives CDR1 MDHEN, CDR2 SYDVKM. The CDR3 length is 15 residues. The CDR3 loop is CASSLEPGLQETQYF. DNA for the CDR3: TGTGCCAGCAGTTTGGAGCCGGGCCTCCAAGAGACCCAGTACTTC. Complete variable domain (other parts from reference TRBV28 and TRBJ2-5): DVKVTQSSRYLVKRTGEKVFLECVQDMDHENMFWYRQDPGLGLRLIYFSYDVKMKEKGDIPEGYSVSREKKERFSLILESASTNQTSMYLCASSLEPGLQETQYFGPGTRLLVL.

The table lists this clonotype with a few counts. The V call is TRBV7-9, the J call TRBJ2-3; D unresolved. CDR1 is SEHNR and CDR2 is FQNEAQ in the germline V gene (reference sequence). The CDR3 has 15 amino acids. V shed 4 bases and J shed 3 bases, with 14 bases lying between them. CDR3 coding DNA: TGTGCCAGCAGCTACGAATTGGGTATGACAGATACGCAGTATTTT. As protein: CASSYELGMTDTQYF.

The chain recombines TRBV5-1 with TRBJ2-7, with 7 positions matching TRBD2. V was clipped by 0 bases and J by 1 base; unmatched bases: 7. This CDR3 contains 16 residues. Per germline, CDR1 SGHRS and CDR2 YFSETQ. The CDR3 sequence is CASSLAGGWLSYEQYF. The CDR3 DNA reads as TGCGCCAGCAGCTTGGCCGGGGGGTGGCTATCCTACGAGCAGTACTTC.

The chain links TRBV29-1 to TRBJ2-2; D unresolved. CDR3 length: 16 residues. From germline, CDR1 is SQVTM and CDR2 ANQGSEA. The V gene lost 5 bases and the J gene lost 0 bases, with 16 bases spanning the gap. CDR3 sequence: CSVPVERPTNTGELFF. CDR3 DNA sequence: TGCAGCGTTCCAGTTGAAAGGCCCACGAACACCGGGGAGCTGTTTTTT.

The chain has TRBV29-1 and TRBJ2-3; D gene uncertain. The V end lost 0 bases, the J end lost 6 bases, and 4 bases lay between the germline ends. The germline V gene has CDR1 SQVTM and CDR2 ANQGSEA. The CDR3 covers 11 residues. The CDR3 coding sequence is TGCAGCGTTGAAGATCCTGATACGCAGTATTTT. It specifies CSVEDPDTQYF.

This clonotype was observed at least ten times. This chain links TRBV12-3 or TRBV12-4 with TRBJ2-1; D remains ambiguous. V shed 2 bases and J shed 0 bases, with 8 bases lying between them. The length of the CDR3 is 15 residues. The CDR3: CASSLWLSSYNEQFF. CDR3 coding DNA: TGTGCCAGCAGTTTATGGTTAAGCTCCTACAATGAGCAGTTCTTC.

This chain connects TRBV5-1 to TRBJ1-2; D is unclear. In germline, CDR1 is SGHRS, CDR2 YFSETQ. V lost 4 bases, J lost 4 bases, and 11 bases lay in between. The CDR3 runs to 13 residues. CDR3 residues: CASSREDGYGYTF. CDR3 sequence (DNA): TGCGCCAGCAGCAGGGAGGACGGCTATGGCTACACCTTC.

This clonotype was counted between two and nine times. This rearrangement joins TRBV29-1 to TRBJ2-4; D uncertain. The CDR3 spans 15 residues. Germline CDR1 reads SQVTM; CDR2 reads ANQGSEA. Trimming took off 1 base at V and 0 bases at J, with 10 bases between the two ends. The CDR3 here is CSVEVPRVAKNIQYF. In DNA, the CDR3 is TGCAGCGTTGAAGTCCCCCGAGTAGCCAAAAACATTCAGTACTTC.

J is TRBJ2-7 and V is TRBV29-1; possibly TRBD2 for D (5 bases). The CDR3 runs 14 residues. From germline, CDR1 is SQVTM and CDR2 ANQGSEA. V was trimmed by 1 base and J by 2 bases, leaving 12 bases between them. Here the CDR3 reads CSVEGLEGTYEQYF. The CDR3 nucleotides read TGCAGCGTTGAAGGCCTCGAGGGTACCTACGAGCAGTACTTC.

The V gene is TRBV5-1, the J gene TRBJ1-5; D remains ambiguous. The CDR3 contains 14 residues. With 0 bases removed from V and 4 bases from J, the gap between germline ends came to 8 bases. Germline-derived CDR1 and CDR2 are SGHRS and YFSETQ. The CDR3 is CASSLDYGNQPQHF. The CDR3, as DNA: TGCGCCAGCAGCTTGGACTACGGAAATCAGCCCCAGCATTTT.

The chain carries TRBV24-1 and TRBJ2-1; D may correspond to TRBD1 or TRBD2 (5 bases each). The CDR3 runs 13 residues. The germline CDR1 and CDR2 sequences are KGHDR and SFDVKD. Trimming pared 2 bases from V and 7 bases from J, leaving 8 bases between. The CDR3 coding sequence is TGTGCCACCAGTGATTGGGACCTGAATGAGCAGTTCTTC. Encoded protein: CATSDWDLNEQFF.